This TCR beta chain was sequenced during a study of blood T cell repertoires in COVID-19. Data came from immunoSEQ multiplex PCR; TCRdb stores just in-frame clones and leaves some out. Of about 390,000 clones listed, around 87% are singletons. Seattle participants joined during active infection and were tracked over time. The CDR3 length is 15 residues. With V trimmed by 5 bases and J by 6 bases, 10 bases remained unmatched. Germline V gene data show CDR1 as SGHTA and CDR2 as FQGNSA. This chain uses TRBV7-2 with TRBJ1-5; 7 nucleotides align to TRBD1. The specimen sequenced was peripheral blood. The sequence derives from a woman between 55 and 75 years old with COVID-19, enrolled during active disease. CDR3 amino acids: CASSPGQADLQPQHF. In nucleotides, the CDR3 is TGTGCCAGCAGCCCCGGACAGGCCGATCTTCAGCCCCAGCATTTT.